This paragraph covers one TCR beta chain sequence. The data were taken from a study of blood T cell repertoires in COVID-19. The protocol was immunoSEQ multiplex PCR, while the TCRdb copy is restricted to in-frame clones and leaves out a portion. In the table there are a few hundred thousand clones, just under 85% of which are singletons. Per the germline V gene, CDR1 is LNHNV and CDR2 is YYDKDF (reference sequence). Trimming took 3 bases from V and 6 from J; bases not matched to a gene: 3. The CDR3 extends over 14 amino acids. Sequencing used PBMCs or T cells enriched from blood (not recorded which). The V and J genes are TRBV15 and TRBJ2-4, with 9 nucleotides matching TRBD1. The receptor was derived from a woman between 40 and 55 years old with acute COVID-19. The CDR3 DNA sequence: TGTGCCACCAGCAGGGACAGGGGTGGAAACATTCAGTACTTC. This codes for CATSRDRGGNIQYF.